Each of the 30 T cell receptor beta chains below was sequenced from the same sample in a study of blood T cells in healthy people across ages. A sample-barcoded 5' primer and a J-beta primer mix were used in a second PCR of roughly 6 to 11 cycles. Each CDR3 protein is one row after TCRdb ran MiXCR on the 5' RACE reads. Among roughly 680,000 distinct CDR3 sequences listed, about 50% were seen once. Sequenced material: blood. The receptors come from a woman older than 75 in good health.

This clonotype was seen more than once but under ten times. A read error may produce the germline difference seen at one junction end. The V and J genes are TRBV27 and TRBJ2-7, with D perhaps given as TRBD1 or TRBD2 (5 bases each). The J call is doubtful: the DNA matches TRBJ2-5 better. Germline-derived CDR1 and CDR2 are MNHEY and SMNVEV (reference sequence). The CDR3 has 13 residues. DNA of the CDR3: TGTGCCGGCAGGGACGGGAAGGAAGAGACCCAGTACTTC. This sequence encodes CAGRDGKEETQYF.

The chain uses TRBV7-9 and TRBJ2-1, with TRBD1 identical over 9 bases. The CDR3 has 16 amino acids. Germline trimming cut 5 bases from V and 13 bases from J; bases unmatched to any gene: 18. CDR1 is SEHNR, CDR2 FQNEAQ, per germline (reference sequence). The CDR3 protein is CASSARGEGTGKSQFF. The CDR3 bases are TGTGCCAGCAGCGCCCGGGGTGAAGGGACAGGGAAGAGTCAGTTCTTC. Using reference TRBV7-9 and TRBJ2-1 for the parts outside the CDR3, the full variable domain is DTGVSQNPRHKITKRGQNVTFRCDPISEHNRLYWYRQTLGQGPEFLTYFQNEAQLEKSRLLSDRFSAERPKGSFSTLEIQRTEQGDSAMYLCASSARGEGTGKSQFFGPGTRLTVL.

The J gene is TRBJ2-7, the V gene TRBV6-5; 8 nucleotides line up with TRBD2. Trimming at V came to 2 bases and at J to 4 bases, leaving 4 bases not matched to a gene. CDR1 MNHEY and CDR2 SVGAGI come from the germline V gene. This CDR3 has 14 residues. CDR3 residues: CASSYQRERYEQYF. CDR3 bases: TGTGCCAGCAGTTACCAGCGGGAGCGTTACGAGCAGTACTTC.

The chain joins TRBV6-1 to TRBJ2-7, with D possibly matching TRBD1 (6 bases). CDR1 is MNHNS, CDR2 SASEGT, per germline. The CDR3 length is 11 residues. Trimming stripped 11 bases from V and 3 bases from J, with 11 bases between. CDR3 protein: CAEGEFYEQYF. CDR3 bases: TGTGCCGAGGGGGAATTCTACGAGCAGTACTTC.

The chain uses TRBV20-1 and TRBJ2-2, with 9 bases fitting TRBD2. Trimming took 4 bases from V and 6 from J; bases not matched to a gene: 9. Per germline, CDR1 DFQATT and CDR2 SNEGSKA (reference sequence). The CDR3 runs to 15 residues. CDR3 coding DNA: TGCAGTGCTATACGACCGGGACTAGCATCCGGGGAGCTGTTTTTT. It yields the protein CSAIRPGLASGELFF.

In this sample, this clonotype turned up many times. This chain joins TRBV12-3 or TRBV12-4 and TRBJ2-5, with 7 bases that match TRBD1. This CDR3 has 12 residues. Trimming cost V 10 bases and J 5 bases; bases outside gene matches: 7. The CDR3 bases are TGTGCCATCCAGGTCAGGGGGGAGACCCAGTACTTC. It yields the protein CAIQVRGETQYF.

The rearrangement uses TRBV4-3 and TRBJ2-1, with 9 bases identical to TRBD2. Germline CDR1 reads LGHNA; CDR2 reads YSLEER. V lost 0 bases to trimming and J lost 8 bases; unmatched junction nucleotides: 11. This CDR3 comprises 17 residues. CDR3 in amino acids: CASSQDPFSGRSDEQFF. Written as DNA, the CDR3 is TGCGCCAGCAGCCAAGACCCCTTTAGCGGGAGAAGCGATGAGCAGTTCTTC.

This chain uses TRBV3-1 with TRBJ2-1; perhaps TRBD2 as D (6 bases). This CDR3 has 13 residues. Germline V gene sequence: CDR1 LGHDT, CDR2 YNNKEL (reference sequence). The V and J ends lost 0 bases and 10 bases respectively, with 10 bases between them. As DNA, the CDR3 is TGTGCCAGCAGCCAAGAGCCGGGGGACGAGCAGTTCTTC. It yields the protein CASSQEPGDEQFF.

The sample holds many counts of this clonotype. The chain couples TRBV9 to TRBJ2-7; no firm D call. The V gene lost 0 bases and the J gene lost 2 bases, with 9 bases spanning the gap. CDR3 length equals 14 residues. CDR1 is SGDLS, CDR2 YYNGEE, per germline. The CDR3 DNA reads TGTGCCAGCAGCGTAGAGGGCGGACCCTACGAGCAGTACTTC. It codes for CASSVEGGPYEQYF. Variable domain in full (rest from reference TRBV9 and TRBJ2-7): DSGVTQTPKHLITATGQRVTLRCSPRSGDLSVYWYQQSLDQGLQFLIQYYNGEERAKGNILERFSAQQFPDLHSELNLSSLELGDSALYFCASSVEGGPYEQYFGPGTRLTVT.

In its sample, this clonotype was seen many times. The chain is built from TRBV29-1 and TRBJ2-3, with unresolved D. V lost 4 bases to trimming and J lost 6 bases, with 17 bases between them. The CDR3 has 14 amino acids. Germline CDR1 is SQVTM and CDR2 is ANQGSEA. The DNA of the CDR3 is TGCAGCGTTGGAGCAAGTATGAAGTCGGATACGCAGTATTTT. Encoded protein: CSVGASMKSDTQYF.

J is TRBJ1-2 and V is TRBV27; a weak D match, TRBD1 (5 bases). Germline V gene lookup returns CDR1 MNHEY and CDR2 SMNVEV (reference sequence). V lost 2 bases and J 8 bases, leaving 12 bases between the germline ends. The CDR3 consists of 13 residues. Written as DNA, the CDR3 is TGTGCCAGCAGTTTAGGGGGGATGCAGGGCTACACCTTC. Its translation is CASSLGGMQGYTF.

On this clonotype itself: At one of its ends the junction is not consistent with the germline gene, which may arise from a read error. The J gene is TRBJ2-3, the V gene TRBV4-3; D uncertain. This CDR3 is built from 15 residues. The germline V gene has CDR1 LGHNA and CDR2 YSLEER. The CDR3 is CASSQFLSDSDTQYF. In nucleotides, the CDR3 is TGCGCCAGTAGCCAGTTTTTGTCCGATTCAGATACGCAGTATTTT.

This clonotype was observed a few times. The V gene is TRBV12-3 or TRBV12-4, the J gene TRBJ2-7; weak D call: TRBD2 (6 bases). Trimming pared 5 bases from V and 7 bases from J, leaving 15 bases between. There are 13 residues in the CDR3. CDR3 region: CASSVGSAGEQYF. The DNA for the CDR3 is TGTGCCAGCAGTGTTGGGTCCGCGGGGGAGCAGTACTTC.

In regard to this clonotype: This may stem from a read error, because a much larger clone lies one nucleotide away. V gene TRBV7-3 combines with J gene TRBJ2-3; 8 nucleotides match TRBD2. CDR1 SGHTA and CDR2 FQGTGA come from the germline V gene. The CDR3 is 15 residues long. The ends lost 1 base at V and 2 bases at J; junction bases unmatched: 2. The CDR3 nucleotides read TGTGCCAGCAGCTTAATTAGCGGGACCACAGATACGCAGTATTTT. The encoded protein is CASSLISGTTDTQYF.

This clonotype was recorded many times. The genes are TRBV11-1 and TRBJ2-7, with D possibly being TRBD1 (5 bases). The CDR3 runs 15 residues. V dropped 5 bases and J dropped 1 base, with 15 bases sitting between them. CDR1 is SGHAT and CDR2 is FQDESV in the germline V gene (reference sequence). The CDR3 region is CASSLVAGYSYEQYF. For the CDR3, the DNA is TGTGCCAGCAGCCTAGTGGCAGGGTATTCCTACGAGCAGTACTTC.

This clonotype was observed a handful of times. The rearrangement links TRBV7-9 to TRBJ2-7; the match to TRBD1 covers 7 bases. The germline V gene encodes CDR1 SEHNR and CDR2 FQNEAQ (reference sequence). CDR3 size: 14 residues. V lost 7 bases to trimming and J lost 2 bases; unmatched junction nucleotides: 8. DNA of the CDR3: TGTGCCAGCAAAGGAACAGGGGCGACCTACGAGCAGTACTTC. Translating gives CASKGTGATYEQYF.

The CDR3 DNA reads as TGCGCCAGCAGCTCTCAGGGGACTCCCGCCCGCGTCCTGACTTTC. Translated, it gives CASSSQGTPARVLTF. The chain carries TRBV5-1 and TRBJ2-6; possibly TRBD1 or TRBD2 for D (6 bases each). V was cut by 3 bases and J by 12 bases, with 19 bases left in between. Germline values: CDR1 SGHRS, CDR2 YFSETQ. This CDR3 is built from 15 residues.

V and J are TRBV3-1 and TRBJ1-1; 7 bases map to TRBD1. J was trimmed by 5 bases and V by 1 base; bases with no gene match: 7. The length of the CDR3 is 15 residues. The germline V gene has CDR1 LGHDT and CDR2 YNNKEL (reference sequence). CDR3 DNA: TGTGCCAGCAGCCAAGCGGGGGGACAGAGAACTGAAGCTTTCTTT. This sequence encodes CASSQAGGQRTEAFF.

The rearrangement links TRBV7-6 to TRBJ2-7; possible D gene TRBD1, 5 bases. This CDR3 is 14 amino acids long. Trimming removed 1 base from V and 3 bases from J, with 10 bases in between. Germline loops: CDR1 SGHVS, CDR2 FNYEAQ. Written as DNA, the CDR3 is TGTGCCAGCAGCTTAGGGACAACCCTCTACGAGCAGTACTTC. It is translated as CASSLGTTLYEQYF.

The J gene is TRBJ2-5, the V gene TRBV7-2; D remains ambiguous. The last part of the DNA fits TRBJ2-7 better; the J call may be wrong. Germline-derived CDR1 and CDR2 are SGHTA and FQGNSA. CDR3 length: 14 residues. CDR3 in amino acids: CASSLAGSVAEQYF. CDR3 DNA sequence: TGTGCCAGCAGCTTAGCGGGGTCGGTAGCCGAGCAGTACTTC.

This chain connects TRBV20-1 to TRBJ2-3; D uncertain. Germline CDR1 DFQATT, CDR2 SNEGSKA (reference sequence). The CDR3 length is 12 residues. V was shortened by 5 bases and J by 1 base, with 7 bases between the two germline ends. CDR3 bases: TGCAGTGCTGTAATTGGCACAGATACGCAGTATTTT. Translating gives CSAVIGTDTQYF.

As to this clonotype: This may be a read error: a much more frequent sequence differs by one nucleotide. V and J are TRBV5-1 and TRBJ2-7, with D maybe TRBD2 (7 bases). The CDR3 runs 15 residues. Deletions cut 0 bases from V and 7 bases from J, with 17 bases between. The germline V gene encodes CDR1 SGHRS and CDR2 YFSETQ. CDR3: CASSLDGGAYNEQYF. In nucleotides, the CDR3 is TGCGCCAGCAGCTTGGATGGGGGGGCCTACAATGAGCAGTACTTC.

The DNA of the CDR3 is TGTGCCAGCAGCCTCGACGGATCTAGGAACACCATATATTTT. Its protein is CASSLDGSRNTIYF. This chain uses TRBV6-5 with TRBJ1-3, with unresolved D. Trimming left V 6 bases short and J 7 bases short, with 16 bases between. Germline CDR1 MNHEY, CDR2 SVGAGI. This CDR3 is built from 14 residues.

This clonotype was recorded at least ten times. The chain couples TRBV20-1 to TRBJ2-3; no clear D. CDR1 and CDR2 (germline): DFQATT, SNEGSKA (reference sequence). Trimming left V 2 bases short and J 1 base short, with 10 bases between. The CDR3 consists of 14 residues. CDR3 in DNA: TGCAGTGCTAGATGGCTACTCGGCACAGATACGCAGTATTTT. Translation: CSARWLLGTDTQYF.

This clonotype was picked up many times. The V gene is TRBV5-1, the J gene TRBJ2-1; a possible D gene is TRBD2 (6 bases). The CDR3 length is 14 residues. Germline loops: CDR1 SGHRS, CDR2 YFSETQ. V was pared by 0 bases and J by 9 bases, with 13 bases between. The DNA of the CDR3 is TGCGCCAGCAGCTTGGTTGCGGGGAGCAGTGAGCAGTTCTTC. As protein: CASSLVAGSSEQFF.

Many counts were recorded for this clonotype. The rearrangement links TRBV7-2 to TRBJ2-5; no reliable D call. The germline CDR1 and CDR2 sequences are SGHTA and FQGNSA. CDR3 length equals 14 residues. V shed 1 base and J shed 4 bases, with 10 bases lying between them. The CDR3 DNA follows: TGTGCCAGCAGCTTAGTTCCTTGGGCAGAGACCCAGTACTTC. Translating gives CASSLVPWAETQYF.

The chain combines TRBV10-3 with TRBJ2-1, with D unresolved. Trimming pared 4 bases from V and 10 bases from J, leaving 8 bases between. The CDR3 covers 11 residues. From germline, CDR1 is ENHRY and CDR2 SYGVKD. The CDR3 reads CAISGGREQFF. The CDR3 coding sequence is TGTGCCATCAGTGGTGGTCGGGAGCAGTTCTTC.

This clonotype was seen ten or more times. CDR3 region: CASSPLEGSGTDTQYF. CDR3 DNA sequence: TGTGCCAGCAGCCCCCTCGAGGGAAGCGGCACAGATACGCAGTATTTT. V usage is TRBV9 and J usage is TRBJ2-3, with D possibly matching TRBD2 (5 bases). The V gene lost 4 bases and the J gene lost 1 base, with 16 bases spanning the gap. Looked up from germline, CDR1 is SGDLS and CDR2 is YYNGEE. The CDR3 loop spans 16 amino acids.

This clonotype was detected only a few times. CDR3 residues: CASSGTGQGATNEQYF. In DNA, the CDR3 is TGTGCCAGCAGCGGGACGGGACAGGGGGCTACTAATGAGCAGTACTTC. The genes are TRBV5-6 and TRBJ2-7, with 12 bases identical to TRBD1. There are 16 residues in the CDR3. Germline V CDR1 and CDR2: SGHDT, YYEEEE. V lost 4 bases to trimming and J lost 7 bases; unmatched junction nucleotides: 12. The complete variable domain, with remaining parts taken from reference TRBV5-6 and TRBJ2-7, reads DAGVTQSPTHLIKTRGQQVTLRCSPKSGHDTVSWYQQALGQGPQFIFQYYEEEERQRGNFPDRFSGHQFPNYSSELNVNALLLGDSALYLCASSGTGQGATNEQYFGPGTRLTVT.

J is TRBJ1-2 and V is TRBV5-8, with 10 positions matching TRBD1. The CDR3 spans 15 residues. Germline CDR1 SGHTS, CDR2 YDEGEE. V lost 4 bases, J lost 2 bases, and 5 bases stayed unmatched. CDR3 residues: CASSGGDRGNYGYTF. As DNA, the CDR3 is TGTGCCAGCAGCGGGGGGGACAGGGGCAACTATGGCTACACCTTC.